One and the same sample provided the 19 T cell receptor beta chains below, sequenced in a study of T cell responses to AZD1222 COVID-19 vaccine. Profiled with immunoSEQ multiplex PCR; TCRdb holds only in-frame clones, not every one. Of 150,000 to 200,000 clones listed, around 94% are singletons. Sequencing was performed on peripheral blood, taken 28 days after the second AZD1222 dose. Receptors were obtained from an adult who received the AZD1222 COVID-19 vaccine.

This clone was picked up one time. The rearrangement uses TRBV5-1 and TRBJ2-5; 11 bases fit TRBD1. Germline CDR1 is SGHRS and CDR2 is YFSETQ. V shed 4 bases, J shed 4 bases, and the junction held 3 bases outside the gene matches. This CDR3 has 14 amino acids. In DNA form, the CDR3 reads TGCGCCAGCAGCCTCGGGACAGGGGGAGAGACCCAGTACTTC. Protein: CASSLGTGGETQYF.

For the CDR3, the DNA is TGTGCCAGCAGAACCGGACAGGGAGAAGGCTACACCTTC. It yields the protein CASRTGQGEGYTF. This chain connects TRBV28 to TRBJ1-2; TRBD1 matches 8 bases. There are 13 residues in the CDR3. CDR1 is MDHEN and CDR2 is SYDVKM in the germline V gene. J lost 8 bases, V lost 6 bases, and 8 bases had no gene match.

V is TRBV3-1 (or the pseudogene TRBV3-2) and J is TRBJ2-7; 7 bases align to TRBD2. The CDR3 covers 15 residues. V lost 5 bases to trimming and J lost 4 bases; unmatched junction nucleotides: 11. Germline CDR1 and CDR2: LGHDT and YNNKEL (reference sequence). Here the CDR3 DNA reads TGTGCCAGCAGCGATATATCGGCGGGAGTTTACGAGCAGTACTTC. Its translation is CASSDISAGVYEQYF.

CDR3 protein: CASSLVPGVNQPQHF. The CDR3 region has the DNA TGCGCCAGCAGCTTGGTACCCGGCGTCAATCAGCCCCAGCATTTT. The rearrangement joins TRBV5-1 to TRBJ1-5, with no clear D. The CDR3 is made up of 15 amino acids. The ends were cut back, 0 bases at V and 3 bases at J, with 10 bases in the middle. Germline CDR1 reads SGHRS; CDR2 reads YFSETQ.

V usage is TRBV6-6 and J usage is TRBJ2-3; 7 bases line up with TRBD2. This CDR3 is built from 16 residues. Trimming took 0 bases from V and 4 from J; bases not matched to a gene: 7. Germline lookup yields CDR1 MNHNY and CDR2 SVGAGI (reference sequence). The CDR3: CASSYSMRERADTQYF. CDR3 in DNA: TGTGCCAGCAGTTACTCGATGCGGGAGCGGGCAGATACGCAGTATTTT.

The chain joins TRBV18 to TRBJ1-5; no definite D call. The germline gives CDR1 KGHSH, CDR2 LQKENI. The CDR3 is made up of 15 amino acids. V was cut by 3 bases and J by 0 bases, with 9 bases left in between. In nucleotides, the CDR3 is TGTGCCAGCTCACCTTCGGACGGTAGCAATCAGCCCCAGCATTTT. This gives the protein CASSPSDGSNQPQHF.

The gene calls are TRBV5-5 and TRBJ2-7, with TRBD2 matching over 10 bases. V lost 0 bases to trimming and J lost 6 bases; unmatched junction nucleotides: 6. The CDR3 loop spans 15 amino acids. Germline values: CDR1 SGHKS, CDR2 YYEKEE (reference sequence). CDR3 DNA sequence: TGTGCCAGCAGCTTGGAACTAGCGGGGATCCCCGAGCAGTACTTC. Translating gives CASSLELAGIPEQYF.

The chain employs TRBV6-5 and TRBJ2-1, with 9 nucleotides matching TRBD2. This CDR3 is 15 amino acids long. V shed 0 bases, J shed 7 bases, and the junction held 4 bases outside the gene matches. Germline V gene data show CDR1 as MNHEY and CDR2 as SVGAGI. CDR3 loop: CASSYSSGSGNEQFF. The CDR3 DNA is TGTGCCAGCAGTTACTCTAGCGGGAGCGGGAATGAGCAGTTCTTC.

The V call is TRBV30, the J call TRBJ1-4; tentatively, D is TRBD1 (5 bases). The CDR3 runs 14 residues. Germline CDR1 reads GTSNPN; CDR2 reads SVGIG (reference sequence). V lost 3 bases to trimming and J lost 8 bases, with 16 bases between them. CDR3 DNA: TGTGCCTGGAGCCCTGGACGGGCAGGGGAAAAACTGTTTTTT. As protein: CAWSPGRAGEKLFF.

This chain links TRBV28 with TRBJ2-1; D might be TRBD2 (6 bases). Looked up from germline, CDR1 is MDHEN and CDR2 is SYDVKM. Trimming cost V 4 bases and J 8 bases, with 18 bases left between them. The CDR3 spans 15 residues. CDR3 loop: CASSSPGASFHEQFF. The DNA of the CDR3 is TGTGCCAGCAGTTCCCCGGGAGCCTCTTTCCATGAGCAGTTCTTC.

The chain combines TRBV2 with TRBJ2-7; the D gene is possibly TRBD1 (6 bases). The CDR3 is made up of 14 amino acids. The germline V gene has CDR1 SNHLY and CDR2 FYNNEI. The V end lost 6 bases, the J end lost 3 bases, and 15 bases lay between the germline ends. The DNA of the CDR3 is TGTGCCAGCAGGCCACAGGGATTAGGCTACGAGCAGTACTTC. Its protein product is CASRPQGLGYEQYF.

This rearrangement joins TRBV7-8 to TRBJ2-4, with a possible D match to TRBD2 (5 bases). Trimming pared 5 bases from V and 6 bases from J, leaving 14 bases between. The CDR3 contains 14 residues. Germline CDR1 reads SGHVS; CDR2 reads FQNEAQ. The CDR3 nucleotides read TGTGCCAGCAGCCCCCCATGGGGAGTAAACATTCAGTACTTC. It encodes CASSPPWGVNIQYF. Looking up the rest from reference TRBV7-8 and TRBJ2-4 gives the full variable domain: GAGVSQSPRYKVAKRGQDVALRCDPISGHVSLFWYQQALGQGPEFLTYFQNEAQLDKSGLPSDRFFAERPEGSVSTLKIQRTQQEDSAVYLCASSPPWGVNIQYFGAGTRLSVL.

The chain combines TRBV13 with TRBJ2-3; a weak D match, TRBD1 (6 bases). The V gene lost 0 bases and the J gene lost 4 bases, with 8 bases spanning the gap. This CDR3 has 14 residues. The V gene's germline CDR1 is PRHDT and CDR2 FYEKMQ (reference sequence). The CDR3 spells CASSLGQGSDTQYF. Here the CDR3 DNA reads TGTGCCAGCAGCTTAGGCCAGGGGTCAGATACGCAGTATTTT.

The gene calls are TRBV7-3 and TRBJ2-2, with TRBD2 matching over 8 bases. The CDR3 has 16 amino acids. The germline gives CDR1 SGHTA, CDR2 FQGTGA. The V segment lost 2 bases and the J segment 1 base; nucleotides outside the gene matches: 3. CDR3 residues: CASSLGLAGNTGELFF. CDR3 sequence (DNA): TGTGCCAGCAGCTTAGGGCTAGCGGGGAACACCGGGGAGCTGTTTTTT.

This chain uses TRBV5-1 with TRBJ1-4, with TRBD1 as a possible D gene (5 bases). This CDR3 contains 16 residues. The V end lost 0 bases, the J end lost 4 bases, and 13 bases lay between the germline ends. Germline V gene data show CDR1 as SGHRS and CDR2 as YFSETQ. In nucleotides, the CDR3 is TGCGCCAGCAGCTTGGGACTGGGGACTGGTAATGAAAAACTGTTTTTT. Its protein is CASSLGLGTGNEKLFF.

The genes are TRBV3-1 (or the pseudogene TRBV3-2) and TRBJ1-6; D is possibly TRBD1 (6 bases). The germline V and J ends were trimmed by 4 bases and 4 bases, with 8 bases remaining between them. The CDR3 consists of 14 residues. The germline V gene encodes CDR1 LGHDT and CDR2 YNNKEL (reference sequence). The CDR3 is CASSRGRYNSPLHF. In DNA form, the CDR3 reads TGTGCCAGCAGCCGGGGGCGGTATAATTCACCCCTCCACTTT.

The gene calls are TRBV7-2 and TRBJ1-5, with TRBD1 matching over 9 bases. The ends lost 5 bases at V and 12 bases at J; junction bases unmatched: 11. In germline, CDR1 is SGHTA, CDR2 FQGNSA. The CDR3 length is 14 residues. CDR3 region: CASSGNGGQGYQHF. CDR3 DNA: TGTGCCAGCAGCGGTAACGGGGGACAGGGTTACCAGCATTTT. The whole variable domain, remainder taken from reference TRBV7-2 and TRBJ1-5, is GAGVSQSPSNKVTEKGKDVELRCDPISGHTALYWYRQSLGQGLEFLIYFQGNSAPDKSGLPSDRFSAERTGGSVSTLTIQRTQQEDSAVYLCASSGNGGQGYQHFGDGTRLSIL.

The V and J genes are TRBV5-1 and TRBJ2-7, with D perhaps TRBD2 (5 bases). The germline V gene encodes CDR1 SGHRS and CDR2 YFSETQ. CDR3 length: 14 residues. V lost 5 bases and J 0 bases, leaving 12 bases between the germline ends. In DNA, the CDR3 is TGCGCCAGCAGGACGACCCGGGACTCCTACGAGCAGTACTTC. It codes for CASRTTRDSYEQYF.

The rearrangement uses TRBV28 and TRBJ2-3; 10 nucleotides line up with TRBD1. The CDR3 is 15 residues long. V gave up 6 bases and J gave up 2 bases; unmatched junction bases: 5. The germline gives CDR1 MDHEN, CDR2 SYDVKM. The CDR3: CASRSTGGITDTQYF. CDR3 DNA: TGTGCCAGCAGATCGACAGGGGGCATCACAGATACGCAGTATTTT.